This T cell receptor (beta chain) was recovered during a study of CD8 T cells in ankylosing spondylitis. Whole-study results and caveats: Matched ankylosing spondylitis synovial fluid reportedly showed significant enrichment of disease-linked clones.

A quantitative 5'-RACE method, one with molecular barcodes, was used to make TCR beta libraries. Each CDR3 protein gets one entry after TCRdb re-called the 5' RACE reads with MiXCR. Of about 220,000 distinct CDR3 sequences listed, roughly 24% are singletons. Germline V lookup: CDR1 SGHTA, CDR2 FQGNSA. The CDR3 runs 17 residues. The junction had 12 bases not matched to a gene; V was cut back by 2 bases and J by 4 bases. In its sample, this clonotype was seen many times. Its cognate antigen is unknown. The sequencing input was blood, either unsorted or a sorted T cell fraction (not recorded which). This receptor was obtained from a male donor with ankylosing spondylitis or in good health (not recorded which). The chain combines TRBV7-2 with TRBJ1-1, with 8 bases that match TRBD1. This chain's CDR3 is CASSLSAGAGGVTEAFF. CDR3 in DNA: TGTGCCAGCAGCTTATCAGCGGGGGCAGGGGGCGTCACTGAAGCTTTCTTT.